The 22 T cell receptor beta chains given below trace back to one sample, sequenced in a study of T cells in Graves' hyperthyroidism and ophthalmopathy. Amplified TCR beta CDR3 regions derived from RNA transcripts. The HTBI primer set was used in a first-round RT-PCR of the TCR CDR3. TCRdb analysed the multiplex PCR reads with MiXCR anew, one entry per CDR3 protein. The profile shows 500,000 to 550,000 distinct CDR3 sequences, about 20% of them singletons. The sample comprised blood. The origin of the receptors is a young man with Graves' hyperthyroidism.

This clonotype has more than one count but fewer than ten. A much larger clone lies one base from this, so it may be a read error. The V and J genes are TRBV6-1 and TRBJ1-1; D call uncertain. Germline CDR1 reads MNHNS; CDR2 reads SASEGT. This CDR3 contains 14 residues. The CDR3 spells CASSELSQSTEALF. As DNA, the CDR3 is TGTGCCAGCAGTGAATTAAGCCAGTCCACTGAAGCTCTCTTT.

There are a few counts of this clonotype. The chain combines TRBV7-8 with TRBJ2-5; D is tentatively TRBD1 or TRBD2 (5 bases each). The germline V gene has CDR1 SGHVS and CDR2 FQNEAQ. The CDR3 extends over 15 amino acids. V was trimmed by 0 bases and J by 5 bases, leaving 13 bases between them. CDR3 residues: CASSLAGVPRETQYF. The CDR3 coding sequence is TGTGCCAGCAGCTTAGCGGGGGTCCCTCGGGAGACCCAGTACTTC.

This clonotype was seen repeatedly, ten times or more. The chain recombines TRBV12-3 or TRBV12-4 with TRBJ1-2, with a tentative D call TRBD1 (5 bases). The CDR3 covers 14 residues. V was pared by 11 bases and J by 4 bases, with 20 bases between. CDR3 sequence reads: CASSPIGESYGYTF. The CDR3 DNA reads as TGTGCCTCTTCCCCGATAGGGGAGAGCTATGGCTACACCTTC.

The gene calls are TRBV6-1 and TRBJ1-2, with unresolved D. The CDR3 covers 13 residues. CDR1 is MNHNS, CDR2 SASEGT, per germline. V lost 1 base to trimming and J lost 5 bases, with 8 bases between them. The CDR3 DNA sequence: TGTGCCAGCAGTGAAGTTCCGGGGTATGGCTACACCTTC. Protein: CASSEVPGYGYTF.

In the case of this clonotype: Germline is not matched at one junction end, which may reflect a read error. The chain recombines TRBV12-3 or TRBV12-4 with TRBJ2-2; 7 nucleotides agree with TRBD1. The length of the CDR3 is 14 residues. The CDR3 protein is CASRGTANTGELCF. As DNA, the CDR3 is TGTGCCAGCAGGGGGACAGCGAACACCGGGGAGCTGTGTTTT.

This sequence joins TRBV12-3 or TRBV12-4 and TRBJ2-7, with unresolved D. V was shortened by 6 bases and J by 7 bases, with 13 bases between the two germline ends. The CDR3 spans 12 residues. In DNA form, the CDR3 reads TGTGCCAGCAGGCACGGACGTGGGGAGCAGTACTTC. Protein sequence: CASRHGRGEQYF.

This clonotype was found many times. The junction differs from germline at one of its ends, possibly a read error. The V and J genes are TRBV29-1 and TRBJ2-7, with D possibly matching TRBD1 (5 bases). There are 13 residues in the CDR3. The germline gives CDR1 SQVTM, CDR2 ANQGSEA. CDR3 in DNA: TGCAGCGTTGGTAACAGGTTAACCTACGGGCAGTACTTC. Its translation is CSVGNRLTYGQYF.

This clonotype was found a few times. This chain connects TRBV6-5 to TRBJ1-2; no reliable D call. Per germline, CDR1 MNHEY and CDR2 SVGAGI. The CDR3 covers 14 residues. V shed 0 bases and J shed 6 bases, with 11 bases lying between them. The DNA of the CDR3 is TGTGCCAGCAGTTACTCGAGTTTTGGGGATGGCTACACCTTC. It is translated as CASSYSSFGDGYTF.

About this clonotype: The junction departs from the called germline gene at one end, perhaps through a read error. The chain uses TRBV7-8 and TRBJ2-7; the D gene is possibly TRBD2 (6 bases). Germline V gene sequence: CDR1 SGHVS, CDR2 FQNEAQ. CDR3 size: 15 residues. The CDR3 is CASSPKIRGSYEQYF. CDR3 DNA sequence: TGCGCCAGCAGCCCCAAGATTCGGGGGTCCTACGAGCAGTACTTC. Full variable domain (rest looked up from reference TRBV7-8 and TRBJ2-7): GAGVSQSPRYKVAKRGQDVALRCDPISGHVSLFWYQQALGQGPEFLTYFQNEAQLDKSGLPSDRFFAERPEGSVSTLKIQRTQQEDSAVYLCASSPKIRGSYEQYFGPGTRLTVT.

This clonotype was detected ten times or more. The chain employs TRBV24-1 and TRBJ1-2; D uncertain. V was shortened by 12 bases and J by 3 bases, with 19 bases between the two germline ends. Germline-derived CDR1 and CDR2 are KGHDR and SFDVKD. The CDR3 sequence is 14 residues long. In DNA, the CDR3 is TGTGCCCACCACCGGAGGGTCGGTGACTATGGCTACACCTTC. This gives the protein CAHHRRVGDYGYTF.

This clonotype showed up many times. The chain uses TRBV29-1 and TRBJ2-5; no definite D call. The V end was cut by 2 bases, the J end by 2 bases, with 6 bases between. The germline V gene encodes CDR1 SQVTM and CDR2 ANQGSEA. The CDR3 consists of 12 residues. CDR3: CSVEWAQETQYF. The CDR3 DNA is TGCAGCGTTGAATGGGCGCAAGAGACCCAGTACTTC.

This clonotype showed up many times. This chain joins TRBV6-1 and TRBJ2-7; 9 nucleotides line up with TRBD1. Germline values: CDR1 MNHNS, CDR2 SASEGT. J gave up 2 bases and V 6 bases, and 5 bases lay outside the gene matches. CDR3 length: 14 residues. Here the CDR3 DNA reads TGTGCCAGCAGGACGGGACAGGGCCCCTACGAGCAGTACTTC. It translates to CASRTGQGPYEQYF.

This rearrangement joins TRBV28 to TRBJ2-7; TRBD1 matches at 7 bases. V was pared by 6 bases and J by 3 bases, with 5 bases of the junction left unmatched. This CDR3 region has 13 residues. Germline CDR1 is MDHEN and CDR2 is SYDVKM. The DNA for the CDR3 is TGTGCCAGCAGACACAGGGGATACTACGAGCAGTACTTC. Translated, it gives CASRHRGYYEQYF.

This rearrangement joins TRBV4-1 to TRBJ2-2; possibly TRBD2 for D (7 bases). This CDR3 has 15 amino acids. V shed 0 bases and J shed 9 bases, with 14 bases lying between them. Per the germline V gene, CDR1 is MGHRA and CDR2 is YSYEKL. CDR3 in DNA: TGCGCCAGCAGCCAAGATTGGGGGGGGGCCCGGGAGCTGTTTTTT. This translates into CASSQDWGGARELFF.

This clonotype was recorded at least ten times. V gene TRBV28 combines with J gene TRBJ2-7; 8 bases match TRBD1. CDR3 length: 14 residues. The germline V gene has CDR1 MDHEN and CDR2 SYDVKM. V lost 6 bases to trimming and J lost 2 bases; unmatched junction nucleotides: 6. The CDR3 bases are TGTGCCAGCAGGCAGACAGGGGACCCCTACGAGCAGTACTTC. Its translation: CASRQTGDPYEQYF.

This chain connects TRBV7-2 to TRBJ1-1; TRBD1 might be the D (5 bases). Looked up from germline, CDR1 is SGHTA and CDR2 is FQGNSA. V was cut by 5 bases and J by 6 bases, with 13 bases left in between. The CDR3 has 13 amino acids. CDR3 region: CASSTGRGAEAFF. The CDR3, as DNA: TGTGCCAGCAGCACCGGGAGGGGCGCTGAAGCTTTCTTT.

The V call is TRBV28, the J call TRBJ2-7, with D possibly matching TRBD2 (6 bases). This CDR3 comprises 11 residues. Germline values: CDR1 MDHEN, CDR2 SYDVKM. Trimming shortened V by 6 bases and J by 5 bases, and 8 bases separated the two germline ends. The CDR3 nucleotides are TGTGCCAGCAGACTAGCCCACGAGCAGTACTTC. This gives the protein CASRLAHEQYF.

This clonotype came up a few times. V and J are TRBV28 and TRBJ2-6; the match to TRBD1 covers 9 bases. Unmatched junction bases numbered 6, after V lost 6 bases and J lost 0 bases. Germline assignment: CDR1 MDHEN and CDR2 SYDVKM. The CDR3 extends over 17 amino acids. The CDR3 sequence: CASRTQGAYSGANVLTF. The CDR3 DNA is TGTGCCAGCAGGACACAGGGGGCGTACTCTGGGGCCAACGTCCTGACTTTC.

This clonotype was counted ten times or more. As DNA, the CDR3 is TGCGCCAGCAGCTCGTCCTGGACGGGGGAGACTGAAGCTTTCTTT. The encoded protein is CASSSSWTGETEAFF. This sequence joins TRBV5-1 and TRBJ1-1; a possible D gene is TRBD1 (5 bases). Germline CDR1 reads SGHRS; CDR2 reads YFSETQ. The CDR3 is 15 residues long. Trimming stripped 3 bases from V and 5 bases from J, with 17 bases between.

This clonotype has at least ten counts. This chain joins TRBV6-5 and TRBJ1-1, with TRBD1 matching over 7 bases. Germline-derived CDR1 and CDR2 are MNHEY and SVGAGI. V gave up 5 bases and J gave up 0 bases; unmatched junction bases: 0. This CDR3 has 13 residues. The CDR3 nucleotides are TGTGCCAGCAGTACAGGGGTGAACACTGAAGCTTTCTTT. Protein product: CASSTGVNTEAFF.

There are a few counts of this clonotype. Mismatch with germline at one junction end may stem from a read error. This chain's CDR3 is CASSLGGPEVEQYF. In nucleotides, the CDR3 is TGTGCCAGCAGCCTAGGGGGACCGGAGGTCGAGCAGTACTTC. The chain employs TRBV13 and TRBJ2-7, with D possibly matching TRBD1 (6 bases). Germline V gene sequence: CDR1 PRHDT, CDR2 FYEKMQ (reference sequence). This CDR3 is 14 amino acids long.

Many counts were recorded for this clonotype. The chain combines TRBV12-3 or TRBV12-4 with TRBJ1-2; no firm D call. V was pared by 6 bases and J by 4 bases, with 15 bases between. CDR3 length: 14 amino acids. The CDR3, as DNA: TGTGCCAGCAGCCCAGGCGGCGCCGGCTATGGCTACACCTTC. Its protein is CASSPGGAGYGYTF.